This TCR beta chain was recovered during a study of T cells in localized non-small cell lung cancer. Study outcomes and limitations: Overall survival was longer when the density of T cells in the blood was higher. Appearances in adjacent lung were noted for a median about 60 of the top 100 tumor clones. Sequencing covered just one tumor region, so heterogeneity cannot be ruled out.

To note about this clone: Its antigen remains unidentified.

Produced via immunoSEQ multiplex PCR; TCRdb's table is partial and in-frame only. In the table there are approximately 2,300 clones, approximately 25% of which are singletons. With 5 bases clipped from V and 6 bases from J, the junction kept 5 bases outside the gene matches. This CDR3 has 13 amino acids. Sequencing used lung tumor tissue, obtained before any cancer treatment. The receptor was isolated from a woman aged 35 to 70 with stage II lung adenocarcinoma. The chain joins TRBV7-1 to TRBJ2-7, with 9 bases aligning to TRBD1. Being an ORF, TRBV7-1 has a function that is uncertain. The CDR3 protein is CASSTSQGAEQYF. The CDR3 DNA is TGTGCCAGCAGCACCTCACAGGGGGCCGAGCAGTACTTC.